The source of this TCR beta chain is a study of CD8 T cells in Susac syndrome. This clonotype was counted once. Random hexamers were used to reverse transcribe the RNA input (about 0.45 to 1 ug). TCRdb reprocessed the immunoSEQ multiplex PCR reads with MiXCR, giving one entry per CDR3 protein. The table shows about 190,000 distinct CDR3 sequences, with 90% to 96% occurring only once. The sample consisted of CD4+ T cells from PBMCs. This clonotype was sampled from a human donor with Susac syndrome.

The CDR3 nucleotides are TGTGCCAGCAGCAGTGTCTATGAGCAGTTCTTC. It codes for CASSSVYEQFF. The J gene is TRBJ2-1, the V gene TRBV11-1; D unclear. There are 11 residues in the CDR3. Trimming took off 5 bases at V and 8 bases at J, with 7 bases between the two ends. The germline V gene encodes CDR1 SGHAT and CDR2 FQDESV (reference sequence).